The rows below give T cell receptor beta chains drawn from one sample of a study of graft-versus-host responses after intestinal transplantation. Assay: immunoSEQ multiplex PCR; the TCRdb copy retains only in-frame clones and omits some. Counted here are over 45,000 clones, 70% to 90% occurring once; the ten biggest clones make up approximately 0.6%. Their cognate antigens are unknown. The specimen was unstimulated CD4+ T cells sorted from spleen or lymph node cells, collected before transplant. Source of these receptors: a human donor who was the organ donor for an intestinal transplant. The CDR3 runs from the conserved cysteine through the conserved F or W. D genes are given only for firm matches. Not every row has a clone size; where given, it reads once, few, many or a size class.

TRBJ1-5,TRBV12-1,NA,NA,20,CASSSPLPSGTEYSNQPQHF,TGTGCCAGCAGCTCCCCACTGCCCTCCGGGACAGAGTATAGCAATCAGCCCCAGCATTTT
TRBJ2-2,TRBV2,few,TRBD2,14,CAGRALAGFGELFF,TGTGCGGGGCGGGCGCTAGCGGGATTCGGTGAGCTGTTTTTT
TRBJ2-7,TRBV18,once,TRBD1,13,CASSQQGAYEQYF,TGTGCCAGCTCACAGCAGGGGGCCTACGAGCAGTACTTC
TRBJ1-5,TRBV15,NA,TRBD1,16,CATSKARTGGNQPQHF,TGTGCCACCAGCAAAGCAAGGACAGGAGGCAATCAGCCCCAGCATTTT
TRBJ1-2,TRBV5-1,NA,TRBD1,15,CASSLAETGSRGYTF,TGCGCCAGCAGCTTGGCCGAGACAGGGAGTCGGGGCTACACCTTC
TRBJ1-6,TRBV19,NA,NA,17,CASSIGHTMIGNSPLHF,TGTGCCAGTAGTATTGGGCACACCATGATCGGTAATTCACCCCTCCACTTT
TRBJ1-2,TRBV5-1,NA,TRBD1,16,CASSIGGGGQPGGYTF,TGCGCCAGCAGCATTGGAGGGGGCGGACAGCCGGGAGGCTACACCTTC
TRBJ2-1,TRBV29-1,NA,NA,11,CSVGGVSGQFF,TGCAGCGTTGGTGGGGTAAGCGGGCAGTTCTTC
TRBJ1-1,TRBV6-5,NA,TRBD1,15,CASRHTQGMGSEAFF,TGTGCCAGCAGACACACACAGGGGATGGGGTCTGAAGCTTTCTTT
TRBJ1-1,TRBV9,NA,TRBD1,14,CASSPGQANTEAFF,TGTGCCAGCAGCCCCGGACAGGCGAACACTGAAGCTTTCTTT
TRBJ2-5,TRBV28,once,NA,11,CASSFGETQYF,TGTGCCAGCAGTTTCGGGGAGACCCAGTACTTC
TRBJ2-3,TRBV7-9,NA,NA,14,CASTLGRGEDTQYF,TGTGCCAGCACCTTGGGGCGAGGAGAGGATACGCAGTATTTT
TRBJ1-4,TRBV15,NA,TRBD1,15,CATSSGNRGNEKLFF,TGTGCCACCAGCAGTGGAAACAGGGGGAATGAAAAACTGTTTTTT
TRBJ2-7,TRBV30,once,TRBD2,14,CAWTSGLRRDEQYF,TGTGCCTGGACTAGCGGCTTAAGACGGGACGAGCAGTACTTC
TRBJ2-7,TRBV6-5,NA,NA,11,CASRRDDEQYF,TGTGCCAGCAGGCGGGACGACGAGCAGTACTTC
TRBJ1-5,TRBV10-3,NA,NA,15,CAISSGGAGNQPQHF,TGTGCCATCAGTTCCGGGGGGGCAGGGAATCAGCCCCAGCATTTT
TRBJ1-3,TRBV27,NA,TRBD1,15,CASSPTGGSGNTIYF,TGTGCCAGCAGCCCTACAGGGGGCTCTGGAAACACCATATATTTT
TRBJ2-2,TRBV4-2,NA,NA,15,CASSPREQETGELFF,TGTGCCAGCAGCCCTAGGGAGCAGGAGACCGGGGAGCTGTTTTTT
TRBJ2-3,TRBV7-3,NA,TRBD2,15,CASSPGEGLSDTQYF,TGTGCCAGCAGCCCCGGGGAGGGCCTCTCAGATACGCAGTATTTT
TRBJ2-3,TRBV18,NA,NA,12,CASSPSLDTQYF,TGTGCCAGCTCACCAAGCTTGGATACGCAGTATTTT